A selection of T cell receptor beta chains follows, all from one sample in a study of cytomegalovirus exposure and HLA in healthy donors. Only in-frame clones appear in the TCRdb table, and some are missing; sequencing was by immunoSEQ multiplex PCR. The data hold 200,000 to 250,000 clones, with roughly 80% observed a single time. Sequencing used PBMCs. These receptors all stem from a woman aged 30 to 39 in good health and CMV-seronegative. Both conserved end residues are part of each CDR3. Fields, in order: CDR3 length, V gene, J gene, D gene, clone size, CDR3 protein, CDR3 DNA. D genes are given only for firm matches. Rows may omit the clone size; those that give it use once, few, many or a size class.

14	TRBV11-3	TRBJ1-1	NA	NA	CASSLAPGDTEAFF	TGTGCCAGCAGCTTAGCCCCCGGGGACACTGAAGCTTTCTTT
12	TRBV10-1	TRBJ2-1	NA	NA	CASSGPDREQFF	TGCGCCAGCAGTGGACCGGACAGAGAGCAGTTCTTC
16	TRBV28	TRBJ1-5	TRBD1	NA	CASSSRDRVSNQPQHF	TGTGCCAGCAGTAGCCGGGACAGGGTTTCCAATCAGCCCCAGCATTTT
15	TRBV5-1	TRBJ2-1	NA	NA	CASSCLLVPHNEQFF	TGCGCCAGCAGCTGTTTACTAGTGCCACACAATGAGCAGTTCTTC
16	TRBV9	TRBJ2-7	TRBD2	NA	CASSPLGSGGVGEQYF	TGTGCCAGCAGCCCGTTGGGTAGCGGGGGGGTGGGCGAGCAGTACTTC
14	TRBV6-5	TRBJ1-4	NA	NA	CASSYFAGDVKLFF	TGTGCCAGCAGTTACTTTGCAGGGGACGTAAAACTGTTTTTT
16	TRBV28	TRBJ2-7	TRBD2	NA	CASRNMWGGTVYEQYF	TGTGCCAGCAGGAATATGTGGGGGGGAACTGTCTACGAGCAGTACTTC
14	TRBV6-1	TRBJ2-7	TRBD1	NA	CASSLYDRDHEQYF	TGTGCCAGCAGCCTCTACGACAGGGACCACGAGCAGTACTTC
14	TRBV6-5	TRBJ2-7	NA	NA	CASSYSDSSYEQYF	TGTGCCAGCAGTTACAGTGACAGCTCCTACGAGCAGTACTTC
15	TRBV6-1	TRBJ2-1	TRBD2	NA	CASSEQLASYNEQFF	TGTGCCAGCAGTGAACAACTAGCGTCCTACAATGAGCAGTTCTTC
13	TRBV19	TRBJ1-1	TRBD1	NA	CASRRQGGTEAFF	TGTGCCAGTAGAAGACAGGGTGGCACTGAAGCTTTCTTT
13	TRBV30	TRBJ1-5	NA	NA	CAYSDSSNQPQHF	TGTGCCTACTCCGACAGTAGCAATCAGCCCCAGCATTTT
14	TRBV10-3	TRBJ1-4	TRBD1	NA	CAISRQGANEKLFF	TGTGCCATCAGTCGACAGGGGGCTAATGAAAAACTGTTTTTT
16	TRBV7-6	TRBJ2-1	TRBD2	NA	CASSLRTSGTVNEQFF	TGTGCCAGCAGCCTCAGGACTAGCGGGACTGTCAATGAGCAGTTCTTC
14	TRBV5-1	TRBJ1-2	TRBD1	NA	CASSRTGTGYGYTF	TGCGCCAGCAGCAGGACAGGGACCGGGTATGGCTACACCTTC
15	TRBV5-6	TRBJ2-4	NA	NA	CASSLGQHTKNIQYF	TGTGCCAGCAGCTTGGGACAGCACACAAAAAACATTCAGTACTTC
15	TRBV27	TRBJ2-1	NA	NA	CASALLGREYNEQFF	TGTGCCAGCGCGTTGTTGGGCAGAGAATACAATGAGCAGTTCTTC
16	TRBV5-1	TRBJ1-5	NA	NA	CASSPRGFRGNQPQHF	TGCGCCAGCTCCCCCCGGGGGTTTCGAGGCAATCAGCCCCAGCATTTT
15	TRBV5-1	TRBJ1-3	NA	NA	CASSWPWLSGNTIYF	TGCGCCAGCAGCTGGCCATGGTTGTCTGGAAACACCATATATTTT
16	TRBV5-6	TRBJ2-5	TRBD2	few	CASSAARGGLRETQYF	TGTGCCAGCAGCGCCGCCCGGGGGGGGCTACGGGAGACCCAGTACTTC
15	TRBV7-2	TRBJ2-7	NA	NA	CASTQRSGSSYEQYF	TGTGCCAGCACCCAAAGGAGCGGTAGCTCCTACGAGCAGTACTTC
19	TRBV5-1	TRBJ2-7	TRBD2	NA	CASSLVSFVLAGKSYEQYF	TGCGCCAGCAGCTTGGTGAGTTTTGTACTAGCGGGGAAGTCCTACGAGCAGTACTTC
14	TRBV7-2	TRBJ1-2	NA	NA	CASSLVGGAYGYTF	TGTGCCAGCAGCTTAGTGGGAGGAGCCTATGGCTACACCTTC
15	TRBV6-1	TRBJ2-7	NA	NA	CASSEAQSGWYEQYF	TGTGCCAGCAGTGAAGCGCAGTCAGGTTGGTACGAGCAGTACTTC
13	TRBV27	TRBJ2-5	NA	NA	CASSQRRSETQYF	TGTGCCAGCAGTCAGCGCCGGAGCGAGACCCAGTACTTC
13	TRBV29-1	TRBJ2-2	NA	NA	CSTGLTRGGELFF	TGCAGCACTGGGTTGACGCGGGGCGGGGAGCTGTTTTTT
17	TRBV19	TRBJ1-5	TRBD1	once	CASSILAGGFSNQPQHF	TGTGCCAGTAGTATTTTAGCAGGGGGCTTTAGCAATCAGCCCCAGCATTTT
16	TRBV13	TRBJ2-3	TRBD2	NA	CASNLAGEGGTDTQYF	TGTGCCAGCAATCTAGCGGGAGAAGGGGGCACAGATACGCAGTATTTT
15	TRBV2	TRBJ1-5	NA	NA	CASSVGSRVGQPQHF	TGTGCCAGCAGTGTGGGGAGTAGGGTTGGGCAGCCCCAGCATTTT
11	TRBV2	TRBJ1-2	NA	NA	CASTVNYGYTF	TGTGCCAGCACAGTTAACTATGGCTACACCTTC
13	TRBV30	TRBJ2-3	TRBD2	few	CAGLAGATDTQYF	TGTGCCGGACTAGCGGGCGCCACAGATACGCAGTATTTT
11	TRBV5-6	TRBJ2-5	NA	NA	CASSLLETQYF	TGTGCCAGCAGCTTGCTAGAGACCCAGTACTTC
14	TRBV7-2	TRBJ1-1	NA	once	CASSLVSGGTEAFF	TGTGCCAGCAGCTTAGTGTCGGGGGGGACTGAAGCTTTCTTT
13	TRBV15	TRBJ1-3	NA	NA	CATGGAAGNTIYF	TGTGCCACCGGAGGGGCGGCTGGAAACACCATATATTTT
13	TRBV18	TRBJ1-2	TRBD1	NA	CASSPRDRGGYTF	TGTGCCAGCTCACCCCGGGACAGGGGTGGCTACACCTTC
13	TRBV27	TRBJ1-2	NA	NA	CASSLRGGYGYTF	TGTGCCAGCAGTTTGAGGGGAGGATATGGCTACACCTTC
15	TRBV7-9	TRBJ1-1	NA	NA	CASSLGRQGNTEAFF	TGTGCCAGCAGCTTAGGCAGACAAGGGAACACTGAAGCTTTCTTT
17	TRBV5-5	TRBJ2-1	NA	NA	CASSPVGGATTYNEQFF	TGTGCCAGCAGCCCGGTCGGCGGGGCGACTACCTACAATGAGCAGTTCTTC
13	TRBV7-9	TRBJ1-2	NA	NA	CSSSLDYLYGYTF	TGTTCCAGCAGCTTAGACTACCTCTATGGCTACACCTTC
15	TRBV6-5	TRBJ2-1	NA	NA	CASSRIGTKLNEQFF	TGTGCCAGCAGCCGAATAGGGACAAAGCTTAATGAGCAGTTCTTC
17	TRBV5-1	TRBJ1-6	TRBD1	NA	CASSLASGTELNSPLHF	TGCGCCAGCAGCTTGGCCTCTGGGACAGAACTTAATTCACCCCTCCACTTT
14	TRBV6-1	TRBJ2-7	TRBD2	NA	CASTRLAATYEQYF	TGTGCCAGCACCCGACTAGCTGCCACCTACGAGCAGTACTTC
15	TRBV4-1	TRBJ1-6	NA	few	CASSQRPRAFEPLHF	TGCGCCAGCAGCCAACGTCCGCGAGCCTTTGAGCCCCTCCACTTT
15	TRBV2	TRBJ1-6	TRBD1	few	CASSAVRGPDSPLHF	TGTGCCAGCAGTGCAGTCAGGGGGCCAGATTCACCCCTCCACTTT
14	TRBV5-8	TRBJ1-6	NA	NA	CASSFSGGGSPLHF	TGTGCCAGCAGCTTTTCGGGAGGGGGGTCACCCCTCCACTTT
14	TRBV7-8	TRBJ2-3	TRBD2	NA	CASSFGTSGRATFF	TGTGCCAGCAGCTTCGGGACTAGCGGGAGGGCGACCTTTTTT
15	TRBV27	TRBJ1-1	NA	NA	CASSFGQGGNTEAFF	TGTGCCAGCAGTTTCGGGCAGGGTGGGAACACTGAAGCTTTCTTT
15	TRBV15	TRBJ2-1	TRBD2	NA	CATSREHLGGGEQFF	TGTGCCACCAGCAGAGAACATCTTGGCGGGGGGGAGCAGTTCTTC
15	TRBV5-4	TRBJ2-7	NA	NA	CASSPLVGGPGEQYF	TGTGCCAGCAGCCCCCTTGTAGGGGGACCCGGCGAGCAGTACTTC
14	TRBV18	TRBJ1-1	TRBD1	few	CASSGRQGGTEAFF	TGTGCCAGCTCAGGTCGACAGGGAGGCACTGAAGCTTTCTTT
13	TRBV18	TRBJ1-1	NA	NA	CASSLGQNTEAFF	TGTGCCAGCTCCCTGGGACAGAACACTGAAGCTTTCTTT
13	TRBV7-9	TRBJ2-7	NA	NA	CASSGGLSYEQYF	TGTGCCAGCAGCGGAGGGCTCTCCTACGAGCAGTACTTC
14	TRBV27	TRBJ1-2	TRBD1	NA	CASSWDRGIDGYTF	TGTGCCAGCAGTTGGGACAGGGGGATCGATGGCTACACCTTC
13	TRBV6-1	TRBJ1-1	TRBD1	NA	CASSERRDRGNFF	TGTGCCAGCAGTGAACGCCGGGACAGGGGTAATTTCTTT
14	TRBV6-6	TRBJ2-7	NA	NA	CASIPGDGAYEQYF	TGTGCCAGCATACCAGGGGACGGGGCCTACGAGCAGTACTTC
12	TRBV7-9	TRBJ2-1	NA	NA	CSSSFTGNEQFF	TGTTCCAGCAGCTTTACAGGGAATGAGCAGTTCTTC
15	TRBV27	TRBJ2-7	NA	NA	CASSLFSSGSYEQYF	TGTGCCAGCAGTTTATTTAGTAGCGGATCCTACGAGCAGTACTTC
13	TRBV19	TRBJ2-5	TRBD1	NA	CASAGTEKETQYF	TGTGCCAGTGCCGGGACAGAGAAAGAGACCCAGTACTTC
15	TRBV28	TRBJ2-1	TRBD1	few	CASSIQGPYYNEQFF	TGTGCCAGCAGTATACAGGGGCCTTACTACAATGAGCAGTTCTTC